This TCR beta chain was recovered during a study of T cell responses to AZD1222 COVID-19 vaccine (dated by TCRdb to the early 2020s). Background for the entire study: AZD1222 recipients given second doses at about 4 weeks or at about 12 weeks were pooled, since spike-specific TCR depth and breadth were not found to differ between the two schedules. A total of 230 to 250 trial participants underwent TCR sequencing, of whom roughly 210 received two doses of AZD1222 and about 25 received two doses of the MenACWY control vaccine. Trial participants were enrolled into age subgroups of 18-55, 56-69 and 70-plus years, which contained around 150, 28 and 57 TCR-sequenced participants, respectively.

This clone was detected only once. What antigen it recognizes has not been identified. No base quality values were provided; no much bigger clone lies one nucleotide off. Results the study describes overall, beyond this receptor: After two AZD1222 doses, spike-specific TCR breadth and depth were significantly higher than at day 0 and than in MenACWY recipients. The 56-69-year group was small, and its depth increase did not reach significance, likely because of low power. Reportedly, almost half of the unique spike-specific TCRs recognized epitopes lying outside the regions that are mutated in the B.1.351 and B.1.1.7 variants. Because no day 14 peak-response samples were available, repertoires were characterized only after the peak T cell response. Participants were mostly white British and included more females than males, and it was suggested by the authors that clonal diversity may have been underestimated. Conclusions about previously exposed vaccinees are limited, since just six AZD1222 recipients were seropositive for SARS-CoV-2 at baseline. Vaccine-associated CD4 TCRs spanned the whole spike protein, with dominant responses in regions 160-218 and 743-854.

Reading the label with the study, this specimen's time point is: baseline before first vaccination. Vaccinee samples came from UK trials COV001 and COV002, including a single-blind randomized controlled phase 2/3 trial of AZD1222 (ChAdOx1 nCoV-19) in healthy adults. For TCRbeta chain sequencing, PBMC samples from trial participants were taken at day 0 and at day 28 after the second dose. The CDR3 regions of human TCRbeta chains were subjected to immunosequencing. Processing in the source paper ran as follows. TCRs in the repertoires were matched against a reference library of SARS-CoV-2-specific TCRs that had been generated with the MIRA antigen-specificity platform. Breadth was defined as the fraction of unique TCRs that were SARS-CoV-2-associated. Depth was defined as the fraction of total T cells that were SARS-CoV-2-associated. Using the MIRA data, every spike-specific TCR was mapped to the spike region that the TCR reacted to and assigned to either a CD4 or a CD8 class. Log10-transformed breadth and depth values were compared by one-way ANOVA with Sidak's multiple comparisons tests. TCRdb took this table from immuneACCESS and kept in-frame rearrangements with V and J called. Such tables lack part of the clones; where checked against another copy, unresolved V genes explain under half of the gap, and the rest is unexplained. That table supplies the V and J calls and clone size; D and trimming were determined from the DNA. The sample table holds around 92,000 clones, of which 86% were seen once. The ten most abundant clones make up roughly a tenth of the sample.

The junction shows trimming of 3 bases on V and 3 bases on J, plus 12 bases between the germline ends. The CDR3 goes from the cysteine to the phenylalanine over 14 residues. Here the CDR3 DNA is all that survives: 42 bases in frame from base 1. The germline V gene supplies CDR1 MDHEN and CDR2 SYDVKM. The specimen was peripheral blood, collected on day 0 of AZD1222 vaccination. This chain is built from TRBV28 and TRBJ2-7; confidence is insufficient to name the D gene. The source is an adult in good health. In nucleotide form, the sequence is TGTGCCAGCAGTTTGGTCCAGGCGGACTACGAGCAGTACTTC. Protein translation: CASSLVQADYEQYF.